This T cell receptor (beta chain) was found in a study of T cell responses to AZD1222 COVID-19 vaccine. Assay used: immunoSEQ multiplex PCR; TCRdb lists only in-frame clones, some missing. The sample has approximately 170,000 clones; just over 90% are singletons. Regarding the study as a whole: Rises in breadth and depth of Spike-specific TCRs came after two AZD1222 doses. Baseline seropositivity characterized only a handful of AZD1222 recipients. There were mostly white British donors and more females than males, and clonal diversity was possibly underestimated.

In germline, CDR1 is SQVTM, CDR2 ANQGSEA. This CDR3 is 12 amino acids long. V lost 7 bases and J 2 bases, leaving 9 bases between the germline ends. Combined were second doses at about 4 or about 12 weeks. In the case of this clone: Its antigen is unknown.

The chain carries TRBV29-1 and TRBJ1-5, with D hard to call. The sample in question was peripheral blood, obtained 28 days after the second AZD1222 dose. The receptor comes from an adult who received the AZD1222 COVID-19 vaccine. CDR3 region: CSAAHGNQPQHF. Written as DNA, the CDR3 is TGCAGCGCTGCGCATGGCAATCAGCCCCAGCATTTT.